The 16 T cell receptor beta chains in this list originate from one sample, sequenced in a study of radiotherapy plus CTLA-4 blockade in lung cancer. Clones were sequenced by immunoSEQ multiplex PCR, and TCRdb holds only the in-frame ones, with some missing. The sample holds some 60,000 clones, around 80% seen once. This specimen consisted of peripheral blood, obtained from a patient treated with radiotherapy plus ipilimumab. These TCRs come from a human donor with non-small cell lung cancer who had a partial response to radiotherapy plus ipilimumab.

This chain links TRBV6-1 with TRBJ2-3; D not certain. V was shortened by 8 bases and J by 0 bases, with 15 bases between the two germline ends. The germline V gene has CDR1 MNHNS and CDR2 SASEGT. The CDR3 spans 15 residues. The CDR3 DNA reads as TGTGCCAGCGGCGGCCACGGTTCTAGCACAGATACGCAGTATTTT. Residues: CASGGHGSSTDTQYF.

The chain has TRBV6-6 and TRBJ1-1; possibly TRBD1 for D (6 bases). This CDR3 spans 15 amino acids. CDR1 and CDR2 (germline): MNHNY, SVGAGI (reference sequence). V gave up 2 bases and J gave up 4 bases, with 14 bases separating them. CDR3 region: CASSYPGRGSTEAFF. The CDR3 nucleotides read TGTGCCAGCAGTTACCCAGGTAGGGGGAGCACTGAAGCTTTCTTT.

V gene TRBV15 combines with J gene TRBJ2-7; D is unresolved. Germline values: CDR1 LNHNV, CDR2 YYDKDF (reference sequence). The CDR3 loop spans 11 amino acids. V shed 7 bases and J shed 3 bases, with 7 bases lying between them. CDR3 coding DNA: TGTGCCACCACCTCAGGCTACGAGCAGTACTTC. Translated, it gives CATTSGYEQYF.

The chain links TRBV28 to TRBJ2-3; D ambiguous. Germline CDR1 and CDR2: MDHEN and SYDVKM. V dropped 4 bases and J dropped 3 bases, with 8 bases sitting between them. The CDR3 consists of 13 residues. DNA for the CDR3: TGTGCCAGCAGTTCTCCCGGTACAGATACGCAGTATTTT. Amino acids: CASSSPGTDTQYF.

This CDR3 reads CASRGTGAYEQYF. CDR3 DNA sequence: TGTGCCAGCAGGGGGACAGGGGCCTACGAGCAGTACTTC. This rearrangement joins TRBV27 to TRBJ2-7, with 10 bases aligning to TRBD1. With 6 bases clipped from V and 2 bases from J, the junction kept 1 base outside the gene matches. CDR1 and CDR2 from the germline V gene are MNHEY and SMNVEV (reference sequence). There are 13 residues in the CDR3.

The chain employs TRBV5-1 and TRBJ1-3; weak D call: TRBD1 (5 bases). Trimming stripped 0 bases from V and 4 bases from J, with 8 bases between. Germline lookup yields CDR1 SGHRS and CDR2 YFSETQ. The CDR3 loop spans 14 amino acids. The CDR3 coding sequence is TGCGCCAGCAGCTTGGCAGGGATCGGAAACACCATATATTTT. This gives the protein CASSLAGIGNTIYF.

This chain connects TRBV4-2 to TRBJ2-7, with TRBD1 matching over 8 bases. Germline V gene sequence: CDR1 LGHNA, CDR2 YNFKEQ. This CDR3 is 14 amino acids long. After removal of 4 bases from V and 2 bases from J, the junction contained 4 bases not matched to a gene. CDR3 sequence (DNA): TGTGCCAGCAGCCTCCGACAGGGGCCCTACGAGCAGTACTTC. Its translation: CASSLRQGPYEQYF.

The chain employs TRBV11-2 and TRBJ1-6, with D maybe TRBD1 (5 bases). The germline gives CDR1 SGHAT, CDR2 FQNNGV. This CDR3 spans 13 amino acids. V lost 0 bases to trimming and J lost 10 bases, with 7 bases between them. This chain's CDR3 is CASSLEGASPLHF. The CDR3 nucleotides are TGTGCCAGCAGCTTAGAAGGGGCGTCACCCCTCCACTTT. The whole variable domain, filled in from reference TRBV11-2 and TRBJ1-6, reads EAGVAQSPRYKIIEKRQSVAFWCNPISGHATLYWYQQILGQGPKLLIQFQNNGVVDDSQLPKDRFSAERLKGVDSTLKIQPAKLEDSAVYLCASSLEGASPLHFGNGTRLTVT.

The genes are TRBV30 and TRBJ2-5, with 8 bases that match TRBD1. There are 15 residues in the CDR3. V shed 0 bases and J 5 bases; nucleotides not matched to a gene: 8. Germline V gene sequence: CDR1 GTSNPN, CDR2 SVGIG (reference sequence). CDR3 nucleotides: TGTGCCTGGAGTGTACCGCAGGGGGCATGGGAGACCCAGTACTTC. Its protein product is CAWSVPQGAWETQYF.

The count of this clone is one. This chain links TRBV27 with TRBJ1-2, with 7 bases identical to TRBD1. The trim removed 5 bases at V and 3 bases at J, leaving 6 bases unmatched. Germline loops: CDR1 MNHEY, CDR2 SMNVEV (reference sequence). The CDR3 has 14 residues. In nucleotides, the CDR3 is TGTGCCAGCAGTATAGGACAGGAGTACTATGGCTACACCTTC. Protein product: CASSIGQEYYGYTF.

CDR3 protein: CASILRRTGDFIQYF. The CDR3 DNA reads TGTGCCAGCATTTTACGGCGGACAGGGGACTTCATTCAGTACTTC. This rearrangement joins TRBV6-5 to TRBJ2-4; 9 nucleotides match TRBD1. This CDR3 spans 15 amino acids. Germline loops: CDR1 MNHEY, CDR2 SVGAGI. V was pared by 7 bases and J by 9 bases, with 13 bases of the junction left unmatched.

V and J are TRBV5-1 and TRBJ1-2, with 7 bases aligning to TRBD1. Germline CDR1 SGHRS, CDR2 YFSETQ. The V and J ends lost 4 bases and 1 base, in that order; junction bases with no gene match: 7. The CDR3 runs 15 residues. The CDR3 coding sequence is TGCGCCAGCAGCGTAGACAGGGCCCTTAACTATGGCTACACCTTC. Amino acid sequence: CASSVDRALNYGYTF.

The V call is TRBV9, the J call TRBJ2-7; 7 positions agree with TRBD2. Germline values: CDR1 SGDLS, CDR2 YYNGEE. V gave up 4 bases and J gave up 2 bases; unmatched junction bases: 6. This CDR3 is built from 14 residues. CDR3 loop: CASSPGLDAYEQYF. CDR3 nucleotide sequence: TGTGCCAGCAGCCCCGGACTAGACGCCTACGAGCAGTACTTC.

This chain links TRBV2 with TRBJ2-5, with 8 bases lining up with TRBD1. The V gene end was trimmed by 8 bases and the J gene end by 5 bases; junction bases not matched to a gene: 10. Germline loops: CDR1 SNHLY, CDR2 FYNNEI. This CDR3 has 14 residues. CDR3 sequence (DNA): TGTGCCAGCGGCCAGGGGGCGAGCCGGGAGACCCAGTACTTC. Protein: CASGQGASRETQYF. Supplemented by reference TRBV2 and TRBJ2-5, the full variable domain reads EPEVTQTPSHQVTQMGQEVILRCVPISNHLYFYWYRQILGQKVEFLVSFYNNEISEKSEIFDDQFSVERPDGSNFTLKIRSTKLEDSAMYFCASGQGASRETQYFGPGTRLLVL.

The CDR3 nucleotides read TGTGCCAGCAGTTTAGGAGACCCTCGAACGACGCAGTATTTT. Amino acid sequence: CASSLGDPRTTQYF. The rearrangement joins TRBV27 to TRBJ2-3; D ambiguous. Germline values: CDR1 MNHEY, CDR2 SMNVEV (reference sequence). The germline V and J ends were trimmed by 2 bases and 9 bases, with 15 bases remaining between them. The CDR3 has 14 amino acids.

This chain joins TRBV10-3 and TRBJ1-2; a weak D match, TRBD1 (5 bases). Germline CDR1 reads ENHRY; CDR2 reads SYGVKD. V lost 6 bases and J lost 8, with 10 bases in between. The length of the CDR3 is 11 residues. The CDR3 bases are TGTGCCATCAGCCGCGGGGACGGCTACACCTTC. Its protein is CAISRGDGYTF.